These 14 T cell receptor beta chains originate from one sample sequenced in a study of T cells expressing NK-cell markers. For each CDR3 protein, TCRdb gives one entry from its re-call of the 5' RACE reads, without DNA. The listing records under 600,000 distinct CDR3 sequences. The material sequenced was blood T cells: a sorted CD56 or NKG2C T cell subset, CD4+ or CD8+ T cells, or bulk PBMC T cells (not recorded which). All receptors derive from a woman aged 50 to 60 in good health.

J is TRBJ2-5 and V is TRBV20-1; the TCRdb call, TRBD1, lacks DNA for checking. Per germline, CDR1 DFQATT and CDR2 SNEGSKA (reference sequence). The CDR3 runs to 13 residues. This chain's CDR3 is CSADPDGEETQYF.

The V and J genes are TRBV25-1 and TRBJ2-1; the TCRdb D gene call, TRBD1, has no DNA to confirm it. Germline lookup yields CDR1 MGHDK and CDR2 SYGVNS. The CDR3 has 15 amino acids. This CDR3 is CASRSGTGCYNEQFF.

The genes are TRBV25-1 and TRBJ2-1; TCRdb indicates TRBD2, and absent DNA this call remains unverified. CDR1 and CDR2 from the germline V gene are MGHDK and SYGVNS. The CDR3 loop spans 18 amino acids. CDR3 protein: CASSGLAGTPPLHNEQFF.

This rearrangement joins TRBV20-1 to TRBJ1-1; the TCRdb D gene call, TRBD1, has no DNA to confirm it. The CDR3 sequence is 17 residues long. From germline, CDR1 is DFQATT and CDR2 SNEGSKA (reference sequence). This CDR3 is CSARDGQGAGRVTEAFF.

The gene calls are TRBV25-1 and TRBJ2-3; with no DNA, the TCRdb D assignment of TRBD2 cannot be verified. The CDR3 contains 15 residues. Germline CDR1 reads MGHDK; CDR2 reads SYGVNS. CDR3 protein: CASSEGGGIPDTQYF.

CDR3: CASSQTGLAGEQYF. The J gene is TRBJ2-7, the V gene TRBV3-1; the TRBD2 assignment by TCRdb is unverifiable without DNA. Germline lookup yields CDR1 LGHDT and CDR2 YNNKEL (reference sequence). This CDR3 has 14 residues.

The J gene is TRBJ2-3, the V gene TRBV5-1; TCRdb's D call, TRBD2, is unchecked because there is no DNA. The V gene's germline CDR1 is SGHRS and CDR2 YFSETQ. The CDR3 consists of 17 residues. Here the CDR3 reads CASSYRRIAGRGDTQYF.

This chain links TRBV20-1 with TRBJ2-3; TCRdb picks TRBD2, but there is no DNA to check that call. From germline, CDR1 is DFQATT and CDR2 SNEGSKA (reference sequence). The CDR3 covers 14 residues. CDR3 sequence: CSAHLKRLTDTQYF.

The chain links TRBV20-1 to TRBJ2-3; TCRdb lists TRBD2, though no DNA is available to test this call. The CDR3 loop spans 19 amino acids. Germline CDR1 is DFQATT and CDR2 is SNEGSKA (reference sequence). CDR3 protein: CSARFSGTSGRMGTDTQYF.

V and J are TRBV3-1 and TRBJ2-5; TCRdb designates TRBD1, a call that cannot be tested without DNA. CDR3 length: 15 amino acids. CDR1 is LGHDT, CDR2 YNNKEL, per germline (reference sequence). The CDR3 spells CASSQEWGTPETQYF.

This chain uses TRBV7-9 with TRBJ2-1. This CDR3 is built from 14 residues. CDR1 is SEHNR, CDR2 FQNEAQ, per germline (reference sequence). This chain's CDR3 is CASSLDTVLNEQFF.

The genes are TRBV11-1 and TRBJ2-1. This CDR3 is built from 12 residues. Looked up from germline, CDR1 is SGHAT and CDR2 is FQDESV (reference sequence). The CDR3 here is CASSLGVYEQFF.

The V and J genes are TRBV4-2 and TRBJ1-1; there is no DNA to check the TCRdb D call of TRBD1. This CDR3 spans 14 amino acids. From germline, CDR1 is LGHNA and CDR2 YNFKEQ. CDR3 protein: CASSQDISDREAFF.

This sequence joins TRBV5-1 and TRBJ1-1. The V gene's germline CDR1 is SGHRS and CDR2 YFSETQ. There are 15 residues in the CDR3. The CDR3 is CASSRLQAMNTEAFF. Full variable domain (remainder filled in from reference TRBV5-1 and TRBJ1-1): KAGVTQTPRYLIKTRGQQVTLSCSPISGHRSVSWYQQTPGQGLQFLFEYFSETQRNKGNFPGRFSGRQFSNSRSEMNVSTLELGDSALYLCASSRLQAMNTEAFFGQGTRLTVV.